The rows below give T cell receptor beta chains drawn from one sample of a study of blood T cell repertoires in COVID-19. Sequencing used immunoSEQ multiplex PCR; TCRdb keeps in-frame clones, though not all of them. The repertoire holds about 140,000 clones, roughly four fifths seen once, with around 4% in the top ten. Sequences were obtained from peripheral blood. These receptor sequences come from an older woman with acute or convalescent COVID-19. Both conserved end residues are part of each CDR3. A D gene is named only where the DNA matches it firmly. Clone size is stated in some rows and not others, as once, few, many or a class when expanded.

>NA|TRBV12-3/TRBV12-4|TRBJ2-3|NA
CANSLYRTDTQYF
TGTGCCAACAGTTTATACAGGACAGATACGCAGTATTTT
>NA|TRBV19|TRBJ1-6|NA
CASSEVEGGKSPLHF
TGTGCCAGTAGTGAGGTGGAGGGAGGAAAATCACCCCTCCACTTT
>NA|TRBV6-5|TRBJ2-1|NA
CASSQFHEQFF
TGTGCCAGCAGCCAATTCCATGAGCAGTTCTTC
>NA|TRBV12-3/TRBV12-4|TRBJ1-1|NA
CASSPTWGRAFF
TGTGCCAGCAGTCCTACCTGGGGCCGGGCTTTCTTT
>TRBD1|TRBV19|TRBJ2-7|NA
CASSPGTVTYEQYF
TGTGCCAGTAGTCCCGGGACAGTGACCTACGAGCAGTACTTC
>NA|TRBV11-1|TRBJ2-7|NA
CASSSEDMGYYEQYF
TGTGCCAGCAGCTCGGAGGATATGGGTTACTACGAGCAGTACTTC
>NA|TRBV2|TRBJ1-4|NA
CASRATGIVDEKLFF
TGTGCCAGCAGGGCGACCGGGATAGTGGATGAAAAACTGTTTTTT
>TRBD1|TRBV2|TRBJ1-1|NA
CASSGDRRNTEAFF
TGTGCCAGCAGCGGGGACAGGCGGAACACTGAAGCTTTCTTT
>NA|TRBV6-4|TRBJ2-4|once
CASKPHRCPIAKNIQYF
TGTGCCAGCAAACCGCACAGGTGCCCGATAGCCAAAAACATTCAGTACTTC
>NA|TRBV4-1|TRBJ2-2|NA
CASSGMWGPGELFF
TGCGCCAGCAGCGGGATGTGGGGGCCCGGGGAGCTGTTTTTT
>TRBD2|TRBV5-4|TRBJ2-1|NA
CASSPLQPGLAGEDEQFF
TGTGCCAGCAGTCCCCTCCAACCGGGACTAGCGGGAGAGGATGAGCAGTTCTTC
>NA|TRBV11-2|TRBJ2-5|NA
CASSLGRYQETQYF
TGTGCCAGCAGCTTGGGCAGGTACCAAGAGACCCAGTACTTC
>NA|TRBV19|TRBJ2-5|NA
CASSMGRGEWETQYF
TGTGCCAGTAGTATGGGCAGGGGCGAGTGGGAGACCCAGTACTTC
>NA|TRBV7-9|TRBJ2-7|NA
CASSYRERDEQYF
TGTGCCAGCAGCTACCGGGAGCGCGACGAGCAGTACTTC
>TRBD1|TRBV2|TRBJ1-6|NA
CASNQGARSPLHF
TGTGCCAGCAATCAGGGGGCTCGTTCACCCCTCCACTTT
>NA|TRBV10-1|TRBJ1-1|NA
CASSEGVNTEAFF
TGCGCCAGCAGTGAAGGGGTGAACACTGAAGCTTTCTTT
>TRBD1|TRBV29-1|TRBJ2-3|NA
CSDRTGASTDTQYF
TGCAGCGATAGGACAGGGGCCAGCACAGATACGCAGTATTTT
>NA|TRBV29-1|TRBJ2-1|NA
CSVEGESGATEQFF
TGCAGCGTTGAAGGGGAATCTGGGGCCACTGAGCAGTTCTTC
>TRBD1|TRBV18|TRBJ1-4|NA
CASSPGTVNEKLFF
TGTGCCAGCTCACCCGGGACAGTGAATGAAAAACTGTTTTTT
>NA|TRBV5-5|TRBJ2-5|NA
CASSLARVRETQYF
TGTGCCAGCAGCTTGGCCAGGGTACGAGAGACCCAGTACTTC
>NA|TRBV6-5|TRBJ1-2|NA
CASSYSGGARGYTF
TGTGCCAGCAGTTACTCGGGGGGGGCGCGCGGCTACACCTTC
>TRBD1|TRBV7-6|TRBJ2-2|few
CASSQPRTGGTGELFF
TGTGCCAGCAGCCAACCCCGTACAGGGGGGACCGGGGAGCTGTTTTTT
>NA|TRBV6-5|TRBJ1-5|NA
CASSPGMGHQPQHF
TGTGCCAGCAGTCCTGGCATGGGCCATCAGCCCCAGCATTTT
>TRBD1|TRBV2|TRBJ1-5|NA
CASKAGTGVSNQPQHF
TGTGCCAGCAAGGCCGGGACAGGGGTGAGCAATCAGCCCCAGCATTTT
>NA|TRBV5-1|TRBJ2-5|NA
CASSFLSVIETQYF
TGCGCCAGCAGCTTCCTCAGCGTGATCGAGACCCAGTACTTC
>NA|TRBV6-1|TRBJ1-5|NA
CASSEGRGYSNQPQHF
TGTGCCAGCAGTGAAGGGCGAGGGTATAGCAATCAGCCCCAGCATTTT
>TRBD2|TRBV7-9|TRBJ2-1|NA
CASSSLGLAGGSYNEQFF
TGTGCCAGCAGCTCCCTGGGACTAGCGGGAGGCTCCTACAATGAGCAGTTCTTC
>NA|TRBV15|TRBJ2-1|NA
CATSRDRGLEQFF
TGTGCCACCAGCAGAGATCGCGGGCTTGAGCAGTTCTTC
>NA|TRBV27|TRBJ1-1|NA
CASSLYGWFSENTEAFF
TGTGCCAGCAGTTTATATGGTTGGTTTAGCGAGAACACTGAAGCTTTCTTT
>TRBD2|TRBV27|TRBJ2-1|NA
CASSEPGLGSYEQFF
TGTGCCAGCAGTGAGCCGGGACTAGGTTCATATGAGCAGTTCTTC
>TRBD1|TRBV2|TRBJ2-7|NA
CASTPWDRLSSYEQYF
TGTGCCAGCACTCCTTGGGACAGGTTATCCTCCTACGAGCAGTACTTC
>NA|TRBV12-3/TRBV12-4|TRBJ2-7|NA
CASSFDRNYEQYF
TGTGCCAGCAGTTTTGACAGAAACTACGAGCAGTACTTC
>TRBD1|TRBV3-1/TRBV3-2|TRBJ2-2|NA
CASSQWTGSLAGELFF
TGTGCCAGCAGCCAATGGACAGGGAGTCTGGCCGGGGAGCTGTTTTTT
>TRBD2|TRBV5-1|TRBJ2-1|few
CASSPTGLAGYNEQFF
TGCGCCAGCAGCCCCACGGGACTAGCGGGCTACAATGAGCAGTTCTTC
>TRBD1|TRBV5-4|TRBJ2-7|NA
CASSLRTGGSYEQYF
TGTGCCAGCAGCTTGAGAACAGGGGGCTCCTACGAGCAGTACTTC
>NA|TRBV3-1/TRBV3-2|TRBJ1-3|few
CASSQESDFLRNTIYF
TGTGCCAGCAGCCAAGAGTCAGATTTCTTAAGAAACACCATATATTTT
>TRBD1|TRBV28|TRBJ1-1|NA
CASSLSGGGTEAFF
TGTGCCAGCAGTTTATCAGGGGGTGGAACTGAAGCTTTCTTT
>TRBD1|TRBV3-1/TRBV3-2|TRBJ1-1|once
CASSQGGQGLNTEAFF
TGTGCCAGCAGCCAAGGGGGACAGGGGTTGAACACTGAAGCTTTCTTT
>NA|TRBV18|TRBJ1-2|NA
CASSPWTEDYTF
TGTGCCAGCTCACCATGGACAGAGGATTATACCTTC
>TRBD2|TRBV3-1/TRBV3-2|TRBJ2-1|NA
CASRLAGGHEGYNEQFF
TGTGCCAGTAGACTAGCGGGAGGGCACGAGGGATACAATGAGCAGTTCTTC
>TRBD2|TRBV7-7|TRBJ2-5|NA
CASSPGRLIAGVKETQYF
TGTGCCAGCAGCCCGGGCCGGTTAATAGCGGGAGTTAAGGAGACCCAGTACTTC
>NA|TRBV11-2|TRBJ1-1|NA
CASSLEGDGTEAFF
TGTGCCAGCAGCTTAGAAGGGGATGGAACTGAAGCTTTCTTT
>TRBD2|TRBV4-1|TRBJ2-4|NA
CASSQARLAGVLLSKNIQYF
TGCGCCAGCAGCCAAGCCAGACTAGCGGGAGTTCTTTTGTCCAAAAACATTCAGTACTTC
>TRBD2|TRBV4-3|TRBJ2-2|NA
CASSQAWGLVNTGELFF
TGCGCCAGCAGCCAAGCGTGGGGACTAGTCAACACCGGGGAGCTGTTTTTT
>TRBD1|TRBV9|TRBJ1-4|NA
CASSVATGGTNEKLFF
TGTGCCAGCAGCGTGGCTACAGGGGGGACTAATGAAAAACTGTTTTTT
>NA|TRBV28|TRBJ1-5|NA
CASKYRGGSNQPQHF
TGTGCCAGCAAATATAGGGGAGGGAGCAATCAGCCCCAGCATTTT
>TRBD1|TRBV5-1|TRBJ1-6|NA
CASSSPGQGTYNSPLHF
TGCGCCAGCAGCTCACCGGGACAGGGCACCTATAATTCACCCCTCCACTTT
>TRBD2|TRBV19|TRBJ2-2|once
CASMGGAGELFF
TGTGCCAGTATGGGGGGGGCCGGGGAGCTGTTTTTT
>NA|TRBV5-1|TRBJ1-1|NA
CASSLTPTGNTEAFF
TGCGCCAGCAGCTTAACACCGACGGGGAACACTGAAGCTTTCTTT
>NA|TRBV5-1|TRBJ1-5|NA
CASSVAGYNDQPQHF
TGCGCCAGCAGTGTCGCGGGGTATAATGATCAGCCCCAGCATTTT
>NA|TRBV1|TRBJ2-5|NA
CTSSQGLAGGDETQYF
TGCACCAGCAGCCAGGGACTAGCGGGAGGGGATGAGACCCAGTACTTC
>NA|TRBV30|TRBJ1-4|NA
CAWSRGGQNEKLFF
TGTGCCTGGAGTCGTGGAGGGCAAAATGAAAAACTGTTTTTT
>NA|TRBV2|TRBJ2-7|NA
CASRTGTRVGNGYF
TGTGCCAGCAGAACAGGGACCCGCGTCGGTAACGGGTACTTC
>NA|TRBV3-1/TRBV3-2|TRBJ2-2|NA
CASSQDPLAERTGELFF
TGTGCCAGCAGCCAAGACCCCCTAGCCGAGCGCACCGGGGAGCTGTTTTTT
>TRBD2|TRBV10-1|TRBJ2-3|NA
CASSESDSGSIDTQYF
TGCGCCAGCAGTGAGTCGGATAGCGGGAGTATAGATACGCAGTATTTT
>NA|TRBV6-2/TRBV6-3|TRBJ1-1|NA
CASSYGGASSVTEAFF
TGTGCCAGCAGTTACGGAGGGGCCTCCTCCGTTACTGAAGCTTTCTTT
>NA|TRBV19|TRBJ1-1|once
CASSLQRAGTEAFF
TGTGCCAGTAGTCTCCAGCGGGCCGGCACTGAAGCTTTCTTT